This T cell receptor beta chain was identified during a study of blood T cell repertoires in COVID-19. Study in general: Material from acute and convalescent COVID-19 was sourced from the United States, Italy and Spain.

Repertoires were generated with immunoSEQ multiplex PCR, while TCRdb's copy carries only in-frame clones and drops some. The table has 90,000 to 150,000 clones, around 87% seen once. The CDR3 covers 16 residues. The germline CDR1 and CDR2 sequences are LNHDA and SQIVND (reference sequence). V lost 1 base, J lost 5 bases, and 14 bases lay in between. The chain combines TRBV19 with TRBJ2-2; possible D gene TRBD2, 5 bases. This TCR came from a human donor in a cohort sampled during active COVID-19. Sequenced sample: peripheral blood. This CDR3 reads CASSIALGMVTGELFF. The CDR3 bases are TGTGCCAGTAGTATAGCTCTCGGGATGGTGACCGGGGAGCTGTTTTTT.